This T cell receptor beta chain stems from a study of cytomegalovirus exposure and HLA in healthy donors. Researchers ran the PCR with 60 Vbeta and 13 Jbeta primers. The method was immunoSEQ multiplex PCR; TCRdb's version includes in-frame clones alone and lacks a portion of them. In the table there are some 200,000 clones, 70% to 80% of which are singletons. The CDR3 runs 13 residues. The V end was cut by 2 bases, the J end by 5 bases, with 10 bases between. The V gene's germline CDR1 is LNHDA and CDR2 SQIVND (reference sequence). The TCR was taken from a male donor in good health and CMV-seropositive. This sequence joins TRBV19 and TRBJ2-7; TRBD1 might be the D (5 bases). The sequenced sample was PBMCs. The CDR3 coding sequence is TGTGCCAGTAGTATACAGGGCCTTAACGAGCAGTACTTC. The encoded protein is CASSIQGLNEQYF.